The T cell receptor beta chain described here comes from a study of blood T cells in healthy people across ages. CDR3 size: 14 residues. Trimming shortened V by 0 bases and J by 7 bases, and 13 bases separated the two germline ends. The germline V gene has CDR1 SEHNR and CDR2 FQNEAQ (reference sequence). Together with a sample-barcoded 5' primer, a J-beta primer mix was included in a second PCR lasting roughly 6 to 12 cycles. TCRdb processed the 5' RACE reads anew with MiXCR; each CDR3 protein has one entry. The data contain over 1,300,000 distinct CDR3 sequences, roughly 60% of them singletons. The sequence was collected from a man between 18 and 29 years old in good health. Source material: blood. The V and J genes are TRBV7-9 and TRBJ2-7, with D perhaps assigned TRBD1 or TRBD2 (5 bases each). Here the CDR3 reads CASSLASTRGEQYF. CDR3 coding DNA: TGTGCCAGCAGCTTAGCCTCGACGAGGGGAGAGCAGTACTTC.